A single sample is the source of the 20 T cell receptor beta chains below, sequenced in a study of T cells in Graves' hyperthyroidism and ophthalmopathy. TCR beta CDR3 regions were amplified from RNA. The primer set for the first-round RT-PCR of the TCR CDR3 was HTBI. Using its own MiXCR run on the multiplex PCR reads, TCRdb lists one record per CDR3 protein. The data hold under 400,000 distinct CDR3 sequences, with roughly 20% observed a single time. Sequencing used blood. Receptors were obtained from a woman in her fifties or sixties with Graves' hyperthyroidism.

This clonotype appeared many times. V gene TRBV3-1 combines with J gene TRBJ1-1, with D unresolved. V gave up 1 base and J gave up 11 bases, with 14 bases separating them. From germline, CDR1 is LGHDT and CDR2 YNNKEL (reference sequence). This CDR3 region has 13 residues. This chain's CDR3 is CASSQGVVEHAFF. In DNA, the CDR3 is TGTGCCAGCAGCCAAGGAGTGGTGGAGCACGCTTTCTTT.

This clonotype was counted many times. CDR3 region: CASSLAPGGSYNEQFF. Written as DNA, the CDR3 is TGTGCCAGCAGCTTAGCCCCAGGGGGCTCTTACAATGAGCAGTTCTTC. V usage is TRBV11-2 and J usage is TRBJ2-1; 8 bases match TRBD1. Germline V gives CDR1 SGHAT, CDR2 FQNNGV. V shed 1 base and J 4 bases; nucleotides not matched to a gene: 6. The CDR3 totals 16 residues.

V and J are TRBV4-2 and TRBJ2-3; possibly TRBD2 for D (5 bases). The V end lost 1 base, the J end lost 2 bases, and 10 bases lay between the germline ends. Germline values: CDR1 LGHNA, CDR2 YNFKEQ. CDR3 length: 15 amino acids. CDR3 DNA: TGTGCCAGCAGCCAAGCACTAGAGGCCACAGATACGCAGTATTTT. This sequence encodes CASSQALEATDTQYF.

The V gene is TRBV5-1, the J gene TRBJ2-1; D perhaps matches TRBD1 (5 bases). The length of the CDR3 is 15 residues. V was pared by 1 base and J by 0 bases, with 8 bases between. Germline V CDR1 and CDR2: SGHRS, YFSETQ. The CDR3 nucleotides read TGCGCCAGCAGCTTGACAGGACCCTCCTACAATGAGCAGTTCTTC. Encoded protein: CASSLTGPSYNEQFF.

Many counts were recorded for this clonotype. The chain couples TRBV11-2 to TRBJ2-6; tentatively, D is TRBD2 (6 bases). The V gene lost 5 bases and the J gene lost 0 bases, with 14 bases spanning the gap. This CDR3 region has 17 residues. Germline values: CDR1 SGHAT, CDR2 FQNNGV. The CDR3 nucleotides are TGTGCCAGCAGCCCAAGGGGCGGGACCTCTGGGGCCAACGTCCTGACTTTC. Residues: CASSPRGGTSGANVLTF. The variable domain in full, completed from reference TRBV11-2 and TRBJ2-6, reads EAGVAQSPRYKIIEKRQSVAFWCNPISGHATLYWYQQILGQGPKLLIQFQNNGVVDDSQLPKDRFSAERLKGVDSTLKIQPAKLEDSAVYLCASSPRGGTSGANVLTFGAGSRLTVL.

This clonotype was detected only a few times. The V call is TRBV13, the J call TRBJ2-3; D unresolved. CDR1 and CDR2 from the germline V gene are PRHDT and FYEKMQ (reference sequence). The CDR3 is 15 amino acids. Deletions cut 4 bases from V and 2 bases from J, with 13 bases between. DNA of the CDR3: TGTGCCAGCAGCTATAGTTTAGCCTCCACAGATACGCAGTATTTT. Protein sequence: CASSYSLASTDTQYF.

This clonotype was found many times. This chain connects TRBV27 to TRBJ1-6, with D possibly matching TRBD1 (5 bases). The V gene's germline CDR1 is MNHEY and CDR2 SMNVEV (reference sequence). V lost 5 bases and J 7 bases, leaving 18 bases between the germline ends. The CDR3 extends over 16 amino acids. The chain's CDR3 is CASSPTGGAQNSPLHF. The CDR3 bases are TGTGCCAGCAGTCCGACCGGAGGGGCGCAGAATTCACCCCTCCACTTT.

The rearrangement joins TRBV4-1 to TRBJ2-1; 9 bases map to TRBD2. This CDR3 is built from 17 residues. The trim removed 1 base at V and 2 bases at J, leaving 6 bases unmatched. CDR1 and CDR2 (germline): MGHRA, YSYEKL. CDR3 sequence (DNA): TGCGCCAGCAGCCAAGCTCCTAGCGGGACTGCCTACAATGAGCAGTTCTTC. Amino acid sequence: CASSQAPSGTAYNEQFF.

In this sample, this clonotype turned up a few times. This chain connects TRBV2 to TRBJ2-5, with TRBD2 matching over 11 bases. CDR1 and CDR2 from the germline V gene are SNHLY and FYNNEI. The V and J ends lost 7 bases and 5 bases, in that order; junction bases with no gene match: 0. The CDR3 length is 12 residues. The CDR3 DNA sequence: TGTGCCAGCACTAGCGGGAGGGAGACCCAGTACTTC. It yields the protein CASTSGRETQYF.

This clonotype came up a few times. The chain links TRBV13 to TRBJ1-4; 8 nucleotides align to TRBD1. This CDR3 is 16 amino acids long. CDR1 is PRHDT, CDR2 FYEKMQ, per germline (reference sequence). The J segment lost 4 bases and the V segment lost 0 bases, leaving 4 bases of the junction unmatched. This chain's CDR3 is CASSLGLGQGNEKLFF. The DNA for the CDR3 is TGTGCCAGCAGCTTAGGCCTAGGACAGGGTAATGAAAAACTGTTTTTT.

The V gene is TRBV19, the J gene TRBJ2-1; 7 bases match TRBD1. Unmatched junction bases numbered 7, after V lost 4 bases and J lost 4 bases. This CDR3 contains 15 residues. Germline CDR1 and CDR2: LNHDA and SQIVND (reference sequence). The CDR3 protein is CASSTPTGIYNEQFF. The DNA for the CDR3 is TGTGCCAGTAGTACTCCGACAGGGATTTACAATGAGCAGTTCTTC.

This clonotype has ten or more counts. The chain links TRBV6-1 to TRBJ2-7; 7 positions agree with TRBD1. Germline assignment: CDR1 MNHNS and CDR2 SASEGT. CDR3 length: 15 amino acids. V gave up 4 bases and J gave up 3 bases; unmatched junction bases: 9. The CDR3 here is CASSGGRAGGYEQYV. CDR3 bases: TGTGCCAGCAGTGGCGGGCGGGCAGGGGGCTACGAGCAGTACGTC.

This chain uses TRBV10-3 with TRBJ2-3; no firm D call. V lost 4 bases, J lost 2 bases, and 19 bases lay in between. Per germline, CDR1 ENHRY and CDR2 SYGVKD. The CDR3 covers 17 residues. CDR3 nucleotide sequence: TGTGCCATCAGTGGCTCTTACCAGTTATCGGACACAGATACGCAGTATTTT. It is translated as CAISGSYQLSDTDTQYF.

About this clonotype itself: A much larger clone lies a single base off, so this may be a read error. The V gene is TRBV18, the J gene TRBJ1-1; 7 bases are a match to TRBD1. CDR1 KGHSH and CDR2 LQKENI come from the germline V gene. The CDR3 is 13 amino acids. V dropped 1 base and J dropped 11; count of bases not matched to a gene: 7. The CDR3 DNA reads TGTGCCAGCTCACCACGCAGGGACAGACCCGCTTTCTTT. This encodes CASSPRRDRPAFF.

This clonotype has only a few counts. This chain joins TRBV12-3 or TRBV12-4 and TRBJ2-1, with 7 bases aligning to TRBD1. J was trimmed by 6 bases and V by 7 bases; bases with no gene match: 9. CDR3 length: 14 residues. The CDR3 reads CASTLTGWVNEQFF. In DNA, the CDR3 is TGTGCCAGCACCTTGACAGGGTGGGTCAATGAGCAGTTCTTC.

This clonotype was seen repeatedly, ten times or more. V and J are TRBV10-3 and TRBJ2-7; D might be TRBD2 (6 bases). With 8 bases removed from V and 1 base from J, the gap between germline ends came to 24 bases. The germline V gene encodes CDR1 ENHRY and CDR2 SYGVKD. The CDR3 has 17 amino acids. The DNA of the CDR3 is TGTGCCATCGGGAAGGACAACGGGGGTAGTCGGTCCTACGAGCAGTACTTC. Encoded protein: CAIGKDNGGSRSYEQYF.

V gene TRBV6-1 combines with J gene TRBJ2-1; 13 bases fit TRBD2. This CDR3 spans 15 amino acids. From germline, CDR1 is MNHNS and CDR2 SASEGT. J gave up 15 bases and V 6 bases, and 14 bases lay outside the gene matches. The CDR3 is CASSAGTGTSGTRFF. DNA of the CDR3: TGTGCCAGCAGCGCAGGGACCGGGACTAGCGGGACGAGGTTCTTC.

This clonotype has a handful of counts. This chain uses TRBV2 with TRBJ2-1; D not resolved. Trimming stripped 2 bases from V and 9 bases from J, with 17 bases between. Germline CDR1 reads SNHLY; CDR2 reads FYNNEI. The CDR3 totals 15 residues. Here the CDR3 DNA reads TGTGCCAGCAGTGAATGGCGGCATGGTAAGGGTGAGCAGTTCTTC. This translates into CASSEWRHGKGEQFF.

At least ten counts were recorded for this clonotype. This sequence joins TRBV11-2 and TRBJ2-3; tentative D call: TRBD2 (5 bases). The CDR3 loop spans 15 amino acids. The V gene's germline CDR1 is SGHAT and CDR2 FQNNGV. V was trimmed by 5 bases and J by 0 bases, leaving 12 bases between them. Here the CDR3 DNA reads TGTGCCAGCAGCCCGGGGTTCGGGAGCACAGATACGCAGTATTTT. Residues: CASSPGFGSTDTQYF. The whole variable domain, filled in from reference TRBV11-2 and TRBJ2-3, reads EAGVAQSPRYKIIEKRQSVAFWCNPISGHATLYWYQQILGQGPKLLIQFQNNGVVDDSQLPKDRFSAERLKGVDSTLKIQPAKLEDSAVYLCASSPGFGSTDTQYFGPGTRLTVL.

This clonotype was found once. CDR3 coding DNA: TGCGCCAGCAGCCCGGGACATATCTCCTACAATGAGCAGTTCTTC. It yields the protein CASSPGHISYNEQFF. The rearrangement uses TRBV5-1 and TRBJ2-1; D is perhaps TRBD1 (6 bases). Germline V gene lookup returns CDR1 SGHRS and CDR2 YFSETQ. The CDR3 has 15 amino acids. V dropped 4 bases and J dropped 0 bases, with 11 bases sitting between them.